This T cell receptor beta chain is drawn from a study of human thymus T cells (dated by TCRdb to 2020 to 2021). The study in broad terms: TCR alpha and beta repertoires from about 8 infant thymus samples and four related peripheral blood samples were characterized in the study. The infant donors were roughly 7 to 244 days old, and the cohort included six or seven males and a couple of females.

The donors were immunologically healthy infants in Finland who had open corrective cardiac surgery for congenital heart defects. During surgery, a small about 0.5-1 mL aliquot of peripheral blood was collected from four of the eight donors. For the blood samples, genomic DNA was extracted from all available leukocytes instead of from a set number of cells. ACK lysis buffer was used to remove erythrocytes from the blood, and the remaining leukocytes were kept as pellets at -70 degrees C. A QIAsymphony instrument was used to extract genomic DNA from the frozen cell pellets. Comments on this clone: What antigen it recognizes has not been identified. No base quality values were provided; no much bigger clone lies one nucleotide off.

Study-level results and caveats: On average, thymus samples gave about 750,000 unique TCRB clonotypes, whereas blood samples gave approximately 84,000. Usage of V and J gene segments appeared to be biased in both the thymic and the peripheral blood repertoires.

Using the immunoSEQ multiplex PCR assay, the TCRB and TCRAD loci were amplified from a standardized quantity of quality-controlled genomic DNA. The amplicons spanned the V(D)J region and were long enough to cover the CDR3 and allow V and J genes to be identified. Through the commercial immunoSEQ service, the amplicons were sequenced on an Illumina platform. The authors processed their data as follows. Primer bias and sequencing errors were corrected as previously described, and TCRAD and TCRB definitions were based on the IMGT database. immunoSEQ Analyzer 3.0 and VDJTools were used for repertoire analysis, which covered basic statistics, V/J segment usage, diversity estimates, rarefaction and pairwise overlap. To estimate diversity, the Chao1, ChaoE, Efron-Thisted, Shannon and inverse Simpson indices were applied, and diversity was also estimated on datasets down-sampled to the smallest sample. For repertoire overlap, CDR3 nucleotide sequence, V gene and J gene had to match strictly, and clustering was done by Jaccard-based multidimensional scaling. TCRdb limited this immuneACCESS table to in-frame rearrangements with V and J called. A share of clones is missing; checked studies link under half to unresolved V genes, and the rest is unexplained. The V and J calls and clone size are taken from that table; D and trimming were inferred from the DNA. This sample gives approximately 49,000 clones in total; approximately 95% of them show up just once. The ten largest clones add up to about 0.16% of the sample.

V is pared back by 5 bases and J by 1 base, with 17 bases lying between the germline termini. CDR1 and CDR2 are read off the germline V gene as SGHVS and FQNEAQ. The CDR3 runs 16 amino acids, cysteine and phenylalanine included. The retained sequence is limited to the CDR3, 48 bases, with the frame set at the first base. The specimen sequenced was blood. This chain is built from TRBV7-8 and TRBJ1-1; the D gene is not confidently resolved. The receptor's source is a girl under three years old with a congenital heart defect but otherwise immunologically healthy. The bases read TGTGCCAGCAGCCCTAAAAGGGTCTTCTGGAACACTGAAGCTTTCTTT. Its product reads: CASSPKRVFWNTEAFF. With all but the CDR3 taken from the reference TRBV7-8 and TRBJ1-1 genes, the full variable domain is: GAGVSQSPRYKVAKRGQDVALRCDPISGHVSLFWYQQALGQGPEFLTYFQNEAQLDKSGLPSDRFFAERPEGSVSTLKIQRTQQEDSAVYLCASSPKRVFWNTEAFFGQGTRLTVV.